What follows are 11 T cell receptor beta chains derived from one specimen sequenced in a study of blood T cell repertoires in COVID-19. Method: immunoSEQ multiplex PCR; TCRdb's copy keeps in-frame clones and lacks some. This table has approximately 290,000 clones, 85% to 90% appearing once. The sample was PBMCs or T cells enriched from blood (not recorded which). The receptors originated from a woman aged 18-29 years with acute COVID-19.

V gene TRBV18 combines with J gene TRBJ2-3; 10 positions agree with TRBD2. Germline values: CDR1 KGHSH, CDR2 LQKENI. J lost 2 bases, V lost 1 base, and 3 bases had no gene match. The CDR3 extends over 16 amino acids. DNA for the CDR3: TGTGCCAGCTCACCACTTACTAGCGGGGCCACAGATACGCAGTATTTT. This codes for CASSPLTSGATDTQYF.

The chain couples TRBV11-2 to TRBJ1-4, with 8 bases lining up with TRBD1. The CDR3 consists of 16 residues. Unmatched junction bases numbered 7, after V lost 0 bases and J lost 7 bases. The V gene's germline CDR1 is SGHAT and CDR2 FQNNGV. The CDR3 loop reads CASSLDGYRGAEKLFF. In DNA form, the CDR3 reads TGTGCCAGCAGCTTAGATGGGTACAGGGGGGCTGAAAAACTGTTTTTT.

The gene calls are TRBV7-2 and TRBJ2-1, with 10 positions matching TRBD2. This CDR3 region has 14 residues. V shed 1 base, J shed 15 bases, and the junction held 9 bases outside the gene matches. CDR1 and CDR2 from the germline V gene are SGHTA and FQGNSA. CDR3 sequence: CASSLVGSGRTGFF. The CDR3 DNA follows: TGTGCCAGCAGCTTAGTAGGTAGCGGGAGGACCGGGTTCTTC.

This chain joins TRBV10-3 and TRBJ1-2; 10 nucleotides match TRBD1. Germline CDR1 and CDR2: ENHRY and SYGVKD. V gave up 5 bases and J gave up 4 bases; unmatched junction bases: 10. The CDR3 totals 16 residues. Here the CDR3 reads CAISISGTGDSYGYTF. CDR3 nucleotide sequence: TGTGCCATCAGTATTTCCGGGACAGGGGACAGCTATGGCTACACCTTC.

The chain uses TRBV29-1 and TRBJ2-7, with TRBD2 matching over 12 bases. The junction had 3 bases not matched to a gene; V was cut back by 7 bases and J by 2 bases. From germline, CDR1 is SQVTM and CDR2 ANQGSEA. The CDR3 spans 13 residues. The CDR3 sequence: CSALAGGTYEQYF. The CDR3 DNA follows: TGCAGCGCTCTAGCGGGAGGGACCTACGAGCAGTACTTC.

This clone has only a few counts. The rearrangement uses TRBV20-1 and TRBJ2-1; a weak D match, TRBD1 (5 bases). CDR3 size: 13 residues. Germline V lookup: CDR1 DFQATT, CDR2 SNEGSKA (reference sequence). V gave up 3 bases and J gave up 4 bases, with 10 bases separating them. The CDR3 DNA reads as TGCAGTGCTAGTACAGGAGCGTACAATGAGCAGTTCTTC. Residues: CSASTGAYNEQFF.

The J gene is TRBJ2-2, the V gene TRBV9; D is possibly TRBD1 (6 bases). Trimming took 0 bases from V and 7 from J, leaving 16 bases between them. The CDR3 has 16 amino acids. From germline, CDR1 is SGDLS and CDR2 YYNGEE. CDR3 sequence: CASSVATGPSDGELFF. CDR3 nucleotides: TGTGCCAGCAGCGTAGCTACAGGGCCATCGGACGGGGAGCTGTTTTTT. Supplemented by reference TRBV9 and TRBJ2-2, the full variable domain reads DSGVTQTPKHLITATGQRVTLRCSPRSGDLSVYWYQQSLDQGLQFLIQYYNGEERAKGNILERFSAQQFPDLHSELNLSSLELGDSALYFCASSVATGPSDGELFFGEGSRLTVL.

V gene TRBV18 combines with J gene TRBJ2-1; possible D gene TRBD2, 5 bases. CDR1 is KGHSH and CDR2 is LQKENI in the germline V gene. This CDR3 region has 15 residues. The V and J ends lost 2 bases and 0 bases respectively, with 8 bases between them. The CDR3 DNA reads TGTGCCAGCTCACCATCGAGGGTCTCCTACAATGAGCAGTTCTTC. Protein: CASSPSRVSYNEQFF.

The V and J genes are TRBV28 and TRBJ1-1; D unresolved. Between the trimmed V and J ends, which lost 1 base and 0 bases, there was a span of 9 bases. From germline, CDR1 is MDHEN and CDR2 SYDVKM. The CDR3 totals 15 residues. The CDR3 reads CASSLSPSMNTEAFF. CDR3 bases: TGTGCCAGCAGTTTATCCCCGAGTATGAACACTGAAGCTTTCTTT. The full variable domain, completed using reference TRBV28 and TRBJ1-1, is DVKVTQSSRYLVKRTGEKVFLECVQDMDHENMFWYRQDPGLGLRLIYFSYDVKMKEKGDIPEGYSVSREKKERFSLILESASTNQTSMYLCASSLSPSMNTEAFFGQGTRLTVV.

This chain connects TRBV27 to TRBJ1-6; 7 bases match TRBD1. CDR3 length: 14 amino acids. Per germline, CDR1 MNHEY and CDR2 SMNVEV (reference sequence). The J segment lost 5 bases and the V segment lost 6 bases, leaving 4 bases of the junction unmatched. This CDR3 reads CASRQGSDNSPLHF. DNA of the CDR3: TGTGCCAGCAGACAGGGGAGTGATAATTCACCCCTCCACTTT.

V and J are TRBV10-3 and TRBJ2-1, with a tentative D call TRBD1 (5 bases). The CDR3 totals 13 residues. V was trimmed by 2 bases and J by 8 bases, leaving 10 bases between them. From germline, CDR1 is ENHRY and CDR2 SYGVKD. The CDR3 spells CAISERGSDEQFF. The CDR3 region has the DNA TGTGCCATCAGTGAGAGGGGTTCCGATGAGCAGTTCTTC.